Listed below are T cell receptor beta chains from one sample, sequenced in a study of liver allograft versus peripheral blood T cells. TCRdb independently ran MiXCR on the reads; one entry per CDR3 protein. The sample yields some 12,000 distinct CDR3 sequences, 23% seen once. The receptors shown here come from a human patient who had a liver transplant. Some T cells could come from the graft donor. The CDR3 runs from the conserved cysteine through the conserved F or W. The D gene is left open where the match is weak. Size is omitted from some rows. Given values are once, few, many or a class for expanded clones.

d_call | clone_size | j_call | v_call | cdr3_nt | cdr3_aa
- | medium-sized | TRBJ1-4 | TRBV28 | TGTGCCAGCAGCTCCCCTGGGGCCAACCTGGGTGAAAAACTGTTTTTT | CASSSPGANLGEKLFF
- | medium-sized | TRBJ1-2 | TRBV9 | TGTGCCAGCAGCGTAAGGGCAAGGGGCAGTAACTATGGCTACACCTTC | CASSVRARGSNYGYTF
TRBD1 | few | TRBJ1-5 | TRBV6-5 | TGTGCCAGCAGTTTACGGACAGGGACTCAGCCCCAGCATTTT | CASSLRTGTQPQHF
- | few | TRBJ2-1 | TRBV6-5 | TGTGCCAGCAGTTACTCATGGGGAAGGGCCGGTGAGCAGTTCTTC | CASSYSWGRAGEQFF
- | - | TRBJ1-5 | TRBV12-3/TRBV12-4 | TGTGCCAGCAGTTTAATAGATCAGCCCCAGCATTTT | CASSLIDQPQHF
- | - | TRBJ2-3 | TRBV7-2 | TGTGCCAGCAGCTTAGAACTAGCTAGCACAGATACGCAGTATTTT | CASSLELASTDTQYF
TRBD1 | medium-sized | TRBJ1-4 | TRBV18 | TGTGCCAGCTCACCACCGGGACAGGGGAACGAAAAACTGTTTTTT | CASSPPGQGNEKLFF
TRBD1 | medium-sized | TRBJ1-1 | TRBV18 | TGTGCCGGCTACCGTTCAGGGACAGAGCACACTGAAGCTTTCTTT | CAGYRSGTEHTEAFF
- | - | TRBJ2-6 | TRBV11-2 | TGTGCCAGCAGCCCCCGGATGGGGGAATACTTCTCTGGGGCCAACGTCCTGACTTTC | CASSPRMGEYFSGANVLTF
- | - | TRBJ1-5 | TRBV6-2/TRBV6-3 | TGTGCCAGCTCAGGGAGGGGGAGGTGGAATCAGCCCCGGCATTTT | CASSGRGRWNQPRHF
TRBD1 | - | TRBJ1-1 | TRBV12-3/TRBV12-4 | TGTGCCAGCAGTCGGACAGGCTTCACGGCTGAAGCTTTCTTT | CASSRTGFTAEAFF
TRBD2 | few | TRBJ2-2 | TRBV20-1 | TGCAGTGCTAGAAGAAGCGGGGCGAACACCGGGGAGCTGTTTTTT | CSARRSGANTGELFF
- | - | TRBJ1-4 | TRBV28 | TGTGCCAGCAGTCCGCACATGGGGGGGCACGAAAAACTGTTTTTT | CASSPHMGGHEKLFF
- | medium-sized | TRBJ1-3 | TRBV5-4 | TGTGCCAGCAGCCCAGGGTTTGGGACTGGAAACACCATATATTTT | CASSPGFGTGNTIYF
TRBD1 | - | TRBJ1-2 | TRBV28 | TGTGCCAGCACCCGAGCAGGGGGCTATGGCTACACCTTC | CASTRAGGYGYTF
TRBD1 | medium-sized | TRBJ1-2 | TRBV6-5 | TGTGCCAGCAGCCGACAGGGACCAGATTATGGCTACACCTTC | CASSRQGPDYGYTF